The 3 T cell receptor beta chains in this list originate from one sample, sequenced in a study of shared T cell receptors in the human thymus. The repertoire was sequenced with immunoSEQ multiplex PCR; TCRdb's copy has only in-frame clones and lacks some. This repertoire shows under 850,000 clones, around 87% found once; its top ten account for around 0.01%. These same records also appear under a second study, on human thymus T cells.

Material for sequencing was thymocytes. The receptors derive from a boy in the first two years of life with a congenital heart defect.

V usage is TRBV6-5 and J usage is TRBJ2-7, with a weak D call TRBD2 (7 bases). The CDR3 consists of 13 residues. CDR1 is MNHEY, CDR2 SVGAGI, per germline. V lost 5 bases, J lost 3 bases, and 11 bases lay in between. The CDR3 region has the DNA TGTGCCAGCAGTACCGGGGGGCACTACGAGCAGTACTTC. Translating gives CASSTGGHYEQYF.

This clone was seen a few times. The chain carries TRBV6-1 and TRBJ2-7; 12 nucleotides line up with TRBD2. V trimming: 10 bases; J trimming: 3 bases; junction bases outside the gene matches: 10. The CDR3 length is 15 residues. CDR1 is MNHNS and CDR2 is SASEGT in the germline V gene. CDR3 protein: CAISIRLAGVYEQYF. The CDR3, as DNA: TGTGCCATCTCCATTCGACTAGCGGGAGTCTACGAGCAGTACTTC.

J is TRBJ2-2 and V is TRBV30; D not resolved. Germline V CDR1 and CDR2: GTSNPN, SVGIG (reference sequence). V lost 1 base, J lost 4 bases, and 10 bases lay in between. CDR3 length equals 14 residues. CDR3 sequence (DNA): TGTGCCTGGAGTGAAATTTCCGTCACCGGGGAGCTGTTTTTT. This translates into CAWSEISVTGELFF. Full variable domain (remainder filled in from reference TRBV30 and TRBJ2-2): SQTIHQWPATLVQPVGSPLSLECTVEGTSNPNLYWYRQAAGRGLQLLFYSVGIGQISSEVPQNLSASRPQDRQFILSSKKLLLSDSGFYLCAWSEISVTGELFFGEGSRLTVL.